Presented here are 18 T cell receptor beta chains from one specimen sequenced in a study of blood T cell repertoires in COVID-19. Method: immunoSEQ multiplex PCR; TCRdb's copy keeps in-frame clones and lacks some. The sample includes hundreds of thousands of clones, more than 70% of them seen just once. Sequencing was carried out using PBMCs or T cells enriched from blood (not recorded which). All receptors derive from a woman under 30 who had been exposed to COVID-19.

The chain uses TRBV19 and TRBJ1-1; no definite D call. The ends were cut back, 1 base at V and 2 bases at J, with 8 bases in the middle. Germline V lookup: CDR1 LNHDA, CDR2 SQIVND (reference sequence). CDR3 length equals 14 residues. In DNA, the CDR3 is TGTGCCAGTAGTATAGCACATCGAAACACTGAAGCTTTCTTT. Protein sequence: CASSIAHRNTEAFF.

The chain has TRBV24-1 and TRBJ1-2; TRBD1 might be the D (6 bases). Germline CDR1 is KGHDR and CDR2 is SFDVKD. The CDR3 covers 13 residues. The germline V and J ends were trimmed by 7 bases and 2 bases, with 10 bases remaining between them. The CDR3 nucleotides read TGTGCCACCAGACAGGGCGGGAACTATGGCTACACCTTC. Translation gives CATRQGGNYGYTF.

This clone was seen a single time. The rearrangement links TRBV2 to TRBJ2-3; 9 positions agree with TRBD1. The CDR3 totals 13 residues. Germline V CDR1 and CDR2: SNHLY, FYNNEI. J lost 2 bases, V lost 9 bases, and 3 bases had no gene match. CDR3 sequence: CARRDRDTDTQYF. For the CDR3, the DNA is TGTGCCAGGAGGGACAGGGACACAGATACGCAGTATTTT.

In its sample, this clone was seen a few times. The chain couples TRBV28 to TRBJ1-5; 8 bases align to TRBD1. This CDR3 comprises 15 residues. Trimming cost V 7 bases and J 4 bases; bases outside gene matches: 9. Germline CDR1 reads MDHEN; CDR2 reads SYDVKM. CDR3 DNA: TGTGCCAGCACAACTTGGACAGGGACAAATCAGCCCCAGCATTTT. It is translated as CASTTWTGTNQPQHF.

This chain connects TRBV19 to TRBJ2-7, with D hard to call. This CDR3 comprises 12 residues. Trimming shortened V by 7 bases and J by 0 bases, and 7 bases separated the two germline ends. Germline values: CDR1 LNHDA, CDR2 SQIVND (reference sequence). The CDR3 here is CASMGSSYEQYF. The DNA for the CDR3 is TGTGCCAGTATGGGCAGCTCCTACGAGCAGTACTTC.

This clone was observed once. The rearrangement joins TRBV11-2 to TRBJ2-7; D is uncertain. The V end was cut by 5 bases, the J end by 4 bases, with 9 bases between. From germline, CDR1 is SGHAT and CDR2 FQNNGV. The CDR3 is 12 residues long. CDR3 bases: TGTGCCAGCAGCCAAAAGCATTACGAGCAGTACTTC. Its protein is CASSQKHYEQYF.

This CDR3 is CASSLDWGINEKLFF. The CDR3 DNA sequence: TGCGCCAGCAGCTTGGATTGGGGCATTAATGAAAAACTGTTTTTT. J is TRBJ1-4 and V is TRBV5-1, with D possibly TRBD1 on 5 matching bases. This CDR3 contains 15 residues. Trimming pared 0 bases from V and 4 bases from J, leaving 10 bases between. In germline, CDR1 is SGHRS, CDR2 YFSETQ.

This clone is a singleton in its sample. V and J are TRBV28 and TRBJ1-6; D is uncertain. Germline CDR1 MDHEN, CDR2 SYDVKM. V shed 2 bases and J shed 9 bases, with 14 bases lying between them. CDR3 length equals 15 residues. DNA for the CDR3: TGTGCCAGCAGTTTAGTCAGACAACCTGGTTCACCCCTCCACTTT. As protein: CASSLVRQPGSPLHF. The variable domain in full, with the rest retrieved from reference TRBV28 and TRBJ1-6, is DVKVTQSSRYLVKRTGEKVFLECVQDMDHENMFWYRQDPGLGLRLIYFSYDVKMKEKGDIPEGYSVSREKKERFSLILESASTNQTSMYLCASSLVRQPGSPLHFGNGTRLTVT.

The chain couples TRBV19 to TRBJ2-2; 12 positions agree with TRBD2. Trimming at V came to 7 bases and at J to 4 bases, leaving 4 bases not matched to a gene. Germline CDR1 reads LNHDA; CDR2 reads SQIVND (reference sequence). The CDR3 totals 15 residues. CDR3 protein: CASTLAGGRTGELFF. CDR3 DNA sequence: TGTGCCAGTACCCTAGCGGGGGGGCGCACCGGGGAGCTGTTTTTT.

This clone was seen just once. The CDR3 DNA follows: TGTGCCAGCAGTTTGGGGGGACAGGGTTCATACAATGAGCAGTTCTTC. It is translated as CASSLGGQGSYNEQFF. The V gene is TRBV28, the J gene TRBJ2-1; 9 nucleotides align to TRBD1. CDR1 is MDHEN, CDR2 SYDVKM, per germline. V gave up 3 bases and J gave up 4 bases; unmatched junction bases: 7. CDR3 length: 16 residues. The whole variable domain, filled in from reference TRBV28 and TRBJ2-1, reads DVKVTQSSRYLVKRTGEKVFLECVQDMDHENMFWYRQDPGLGLRLIYFSYDVKMKEKGDIPEGYSVSREKKERFSLILESASTNQTSMYLCASSLGGQGSYNEQFFGPGTRLTVL.

This chain links TRBV6-4 with TRBJ2-1, with a tentative D call TRBD1 (6 bases). Trimming left V 4 bases short and J 7 bases short, with 11 bases between. The germline CDR1 and CDR2 sequences are MRHNA and SNTAGT. The CDR3 is 13 residues long. CDR3 amino acids: CASSVRQGNEQFF. Written as DNA, the CDR3 is TGTGCCAGCAGTGTGCGGCAGGGGAATGAGCAGTTCTTC.

The chain has TRBV4-1 and TRBJ1-2; possible D gene TRBD1, 6 bases. The CDR3 covers 12 residues. V lost 7 bases and J lost 4, with 10 bases in between. Germline CDR1 MGHRA, CDR2 YSYEKL. The CDR3 sequence is CASMGTLYGYTF. CDR3 coding DNA: TGCGCCAGCATGGGGACACTCTATGGCTACACCTTC.

This chain links TRBV5-4 with TRBJ2-7, with 7 bases fitting TRBD1. V lost 2 bases, J lost 1 base, and 6 bases stayed unmatched. This CDR3 contains 15 residues. The V gene's germline CDR1 is SGHNT and CDR2 YYREEE (reference sequence). CDR3 amino acids: CASSFMPGQSYEQYF. The CDR3 region has the DNA TGTGCCAGCAGCTTCATGCCGGGACAGTCCTACGAGCAGTACTTC.

The chain has TRBV11-2 and TRBJ1-4; D not certain. CDR1 is SGHAT, CDR2 FQNNGV, per germline. Trimming took off 0 bases at V and 7 bases at J, with 6 bases between the two ends. This CDR3 region has 13 residues. The CDR3 coding sequence is TGTGCCAGCAGCTTAGATGTGCGTGAAAAACTGTTTTTT. It is translated as CASSLDVREKLFF.

The chain carries TRBV6-5 and TRBJ2-3; no firm D call. V dropped 6 bases and J dropped 12 bases, with 16 bases sitting between them. Germline CDR1 MNHEY, CDR2 SVGAGI. The CDR3 runs to 12 residues. The CDR3 protein is CASSLSPLDQYF. Written as DNA, the CDR3 is TGTGCCAGCAGCCTTAGCCCCCTGGATCAGTATTTT.

The V call is TRBV4-2, the J call TRBJ2-7, with D uncertain. The CDR3 contains 13 residues. The V gene's germline CDR1 is LGHNA and CDR2 YNFKEQ. Trimming removed 4 bases from V and 3 bases from J, with 10 bases in between. CDR3 sequence: CASSPSPSYEQYF. In DNA, the CDR3 is TGTGCCAGCAGCCCTAGTCCCAGCTACGAGCAGTACTTC.

This chain uses TRBV7-9 with TRBJ2-2; weak D call: TRBD1 (6 bases). V lost 8 bases to trimming and J lost 6 bases, with 22 bases between them. CDR3 length: 16 residues. CDR1 and CDR2 (germline): SEHNR, FQNEAQ (reference sequence). DNA for the CDR3: TGTGCCAGCGTTTACAATCTCAGGGGCGCATCCGGGGAGCTGTTTTTT. As protein: CASVYNLRGASGELFF.

This clone has only a few counts. This chain links TRBV2 with TRBJ2-7, with D possibly being TRBD2 (6 bases). V was cut by 6 bases and J by 5 bases, with 20 bases left in between. The CDR3 is made up of 15 amino acids. The germline CDR1 and CDR2 sequences are SNHLY and FYNNEI. The CDR3 spells CASSARTIGAHEQYF. The CDR3 bases are TGTGCCAGCAGCGCTAGGACTATCGGGGCCCACGAGCAGTACTTC.